The clone carrying this T cell receptor beta chain has just a few counts. The data are from a study of T cells after yellow fever vaccination. TCRdb called the 5' RACE reads again in MiXCR, with one record for every CDR3 protein. The sample lists some 550,000 distinct CDR3 sequences; roughly 21% were seen once. There are 12 residues in the CDR3. Germline V lookup: CDR1 SGHRS, CDR2 YFSETQ. The V gene lost 0 bases and the J gene lost 11 bases, with 11 bases spanning the gap. Sequences were derived from PBMCs, sampled 15 days after the yellow fever booster vaccination. J is TRBJ1-1 and V is TRBV5-1; D ambiguous. The sequence was obtained from a man aged 30 to 45 who received the YFV17D yellow fever vaccine. CDR3 amino acids: CASSLDGPRAFF. The CDR3 DNA reads as TGCGCCAGCAGCTTGGACGGCCCGCGGGCTTTCTTT.